These T cell receptor beta chains were read from a single sample in a study of control samples from healthy donors and cancer patients. Clones were read by immunoSEQ multiplex PCR, and TCRdb kept only the in-frame ones, dropping some. The table lists approximately 50,000 clones, roughly 87% of them singletons, with around an eighth in the top ten. Sequences were obtained from PBMCs. These receptors were obtained from a man aged 55 to 70 with head and neck cancer. Both conserved end residues are part of each CDR3. D genes are given only for firm matches. Clone size appears in some rows only: once, few, many, or a class for an expanded clone.

>TRBV5-7|NA|TRBJ1-3|NA
TGTGCCAGCAGCTCGGGACTCTCTGGAAACACCATATATTTT
CASSSGLSGNTIYF
>TRBV19|NA|TRBJ1-1|NA
TGTGCCAGTAGTACCCAGTTGCTTTCCGGGAGTCAAGCTTTCTTT
CASSTQLLSGSQAFF
>TRBV28|NA|TRBJ2-2|NA
TGTGCCAGCAGTTTTGGAGGGGGCTACACCGGGGAGCTGTTTTTT
CASSFGGGYTGELFF
>TRBV6-6|NA|TRBJ1-3|TRBD1
TGTGCCAGCAGTCGACAGGGGGCCCACTCTGGAAACACCATATATTTT
CASSRQGAHSGNTIYF
>TRBV30|NA|TRBJ1-1|NA
TGTGCCTGGAGAGCCAATGGGGACACTGAAGCTTTCTTT
CAWRANGDTEAFF
>TRBV4-2|NA|TRBJ1-6|NA
TGTGCCAGCAGCCAAGAGACGTGGGGGACACCCCTCCACTTT
CASSQETWGTPLHF
>TRBV29-1|NA|TRBJ2-7|NA
TGCAGCGTTGGAAGGGGGGACGAGCAGTACTTC
CSVGRGDEQYF
>TRBV6-5|once|TRBJ1-6|NA
TGTGCCAGCAGTCGGGACGGAGCCAATTCACCCCTCCACTTT
CASSRDGANSPLHF
>TRBV6-2/TRBV6-3|NA|TRBJ2-3|TRBD2
TGTGCCAGCAGCCGGATAGCGGGGGGAAGAGATACGCAGTATTTT
CASSRIAGGRDTQYF
>TRBV5-1|NA|TRBJ2-5|TRBD2
TGCGCCAGCAGCTTGGTTGCGGGGGGGCCCCAAGAGACCCAGTACTTC
CASSLVAGGPQETQYF
>TRBV6-2/TRBV6-3|NA|TRBJ1-5|NA
TGTGCCAGCAGTTACACAATCATTGTGGAGCCCCAGCATTTT
CASSYTIIVEPQHF
>TRBV14|NA|TRBJ2-3|TRBD2
TGTGCCAGCAGCCAAGATCCCCCCCCCGCGGGAGTTACAGATACGCAGTATTTT
CASSQDPPPAGVTDTQYF
>TRBV11-3|NA|TRBJ2-7|NA
TGTGCCAGCAGCCGCGGACAGACCTACGAGCAGTACTTC
CASSRGQTYEQYF
>TRBV19|NA|TRBJ2-7|TRBD1
TGTGCCAGTAGTAATAACAGGGGCGGCTCCTACGAGCAGTACTTC
CASSNNRGGSYEQYF
>TRBV9|NA|TRBJ2-6|NA
TGTGCCAGCAGCCCTATGACTGGGGCCAACGTCCTGACTTTC
CASSPMTGANVLTF
>TRBV6-4|NA|TRBJ2-1|TRBD2
TGTGCCAGCAGTGAAAGTAGCGGGGATTACAATGAGCAGTTCTTC
CASSESSGDYNEQFF
>TRBV19|NA|TRBJ1-6|TRBD1
TGTGCCACCGCGGGACAGGGTAATTCACCCCTCCACTTT
CATAGQGNSPLHF